The clone carrying this T cell receptor (beta chain) came up many times. Its antigen is not identified. This entry is derived from a study of identical twins. General study points: Clonotypes of the beta chain that were abundant in cord blood carried fewer insertions (memory repertoires showed none).

TCRdb reanalysed the 5' RACE reads using MiXCR and keeps one entry per CDR3 protein. This repertoire shows fewer than 350,000 distinct CDR3 sequences, around 8.8% found once; its top ten account for approximately 2.1%. All donors comprised healthy Caucasians. These data were also reused for a study on yellow fever vaccine responses in identical twins. That investigation notes: Twins reportedly had a vaccine T cell response that seemed partly convergent, partly personalized.

Material: memory (CD45RO+) T cells sorted from blood. This TCR was sampled from a woman between 18 and 30 years old in good health.

The CDR3 protein is CASSQNQETQYF. CDR3 nucleotide sequence: TGCGCCAGCAGCCAAAACCAAGAGACCCAGTACTTC. The chain has TRBV4-1 and TRBJ2-5; D remains ambiguous. Trimming pared 2 bases from V and 0 bases from J, leaving 1 base between. The CDR3 has 12 amino acids. CDR1 is MGHRA, CDR2 YSYEKL, per germline.